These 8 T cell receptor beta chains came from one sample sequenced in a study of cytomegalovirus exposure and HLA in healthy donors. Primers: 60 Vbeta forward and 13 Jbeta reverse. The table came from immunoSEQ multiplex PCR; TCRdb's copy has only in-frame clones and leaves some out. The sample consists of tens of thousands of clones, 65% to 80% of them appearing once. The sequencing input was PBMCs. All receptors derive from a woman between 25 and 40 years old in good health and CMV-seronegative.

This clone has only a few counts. CDR3: CAWSLEYDQPQHF. CDR3 in DNA: TGTGCCTGGAGTCTGGAGTACGATCAGCCCCAGCATTTT. The gene calls are TRBV30 and TRBJ1-5; D not certain. The V gene's germline CDR1 is GTSNPN and CDR2 SVGIG (reference sequence). V was trimmed by 2 bases and J by 5 bases, leaving 10 bases between them. The length of the CDR3 is 13 residues.

This chain's CDR3 is CASSIRNRGQPQHF. The CDR3 DNA follows: TGTGCCAGTAGTATCCGGAATAGGGGCCAGCCCCAGCATTTT. J is TRBJ1-5 and V is TRBV19; TRBD1 is a possible D gene (5 bases). The germline V gene encodes CDR1 LNHDA and CDR2 SQIVND (reference sequence). CDR3 length: 14 residues. The V end was cut by 3 bases, the J end by 7 bases, with 13 bases between.

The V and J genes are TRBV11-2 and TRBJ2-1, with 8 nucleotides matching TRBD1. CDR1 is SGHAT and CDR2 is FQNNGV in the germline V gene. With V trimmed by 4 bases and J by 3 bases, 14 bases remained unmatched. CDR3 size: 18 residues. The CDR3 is CASSSLRGPLKNYNEQFF. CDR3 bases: TGTGCCAGCAGCTCCCTCAGGGGGCCTCTGAAGAACTACAATGAGCAGTTCTTC.

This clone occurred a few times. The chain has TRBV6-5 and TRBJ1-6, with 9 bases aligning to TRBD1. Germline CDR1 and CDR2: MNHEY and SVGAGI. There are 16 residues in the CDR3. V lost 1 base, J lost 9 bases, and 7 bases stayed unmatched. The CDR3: CASSYLPGQGGSPLHF. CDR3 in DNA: TGTGCCAGCAGTTACTTACCGGGACAGGGTGGTTCACCCCTCCACTTT.

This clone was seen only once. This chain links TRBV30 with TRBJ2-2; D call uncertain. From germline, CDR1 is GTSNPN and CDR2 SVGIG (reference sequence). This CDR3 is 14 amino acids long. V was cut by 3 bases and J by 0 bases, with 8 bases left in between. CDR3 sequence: CAWRSTANTGELFF. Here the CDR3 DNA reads TGTGCCTGGAGATCAACGGCGAACACCGGGGAGCTGTTTTTT.

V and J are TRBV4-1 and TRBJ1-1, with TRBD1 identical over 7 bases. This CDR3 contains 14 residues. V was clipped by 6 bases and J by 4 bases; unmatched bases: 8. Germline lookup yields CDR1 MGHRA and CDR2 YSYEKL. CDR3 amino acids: CASSLGGMGTEAFF. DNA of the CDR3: TGCGCCAGCAGTTTAGGGGGCATGGGCACTGAAGCTTTCTTT.

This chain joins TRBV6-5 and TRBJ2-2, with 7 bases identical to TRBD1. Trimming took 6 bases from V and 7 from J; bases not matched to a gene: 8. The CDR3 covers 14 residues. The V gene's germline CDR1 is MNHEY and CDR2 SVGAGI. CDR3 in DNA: TGTGCCAGCAGGGGGATAGGGGGCCTCGGGGAGCTGTTTTTT. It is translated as CASRGIGGLGELFF.

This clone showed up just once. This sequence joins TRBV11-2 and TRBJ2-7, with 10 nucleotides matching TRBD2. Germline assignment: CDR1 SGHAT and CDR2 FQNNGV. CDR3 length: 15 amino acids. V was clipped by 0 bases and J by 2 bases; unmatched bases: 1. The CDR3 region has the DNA TGTGCCAGCAGCTTAGAACTAGCGGGGCCCTACGAGCAGTACTTC. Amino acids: CASSLELAGPYEQYF.